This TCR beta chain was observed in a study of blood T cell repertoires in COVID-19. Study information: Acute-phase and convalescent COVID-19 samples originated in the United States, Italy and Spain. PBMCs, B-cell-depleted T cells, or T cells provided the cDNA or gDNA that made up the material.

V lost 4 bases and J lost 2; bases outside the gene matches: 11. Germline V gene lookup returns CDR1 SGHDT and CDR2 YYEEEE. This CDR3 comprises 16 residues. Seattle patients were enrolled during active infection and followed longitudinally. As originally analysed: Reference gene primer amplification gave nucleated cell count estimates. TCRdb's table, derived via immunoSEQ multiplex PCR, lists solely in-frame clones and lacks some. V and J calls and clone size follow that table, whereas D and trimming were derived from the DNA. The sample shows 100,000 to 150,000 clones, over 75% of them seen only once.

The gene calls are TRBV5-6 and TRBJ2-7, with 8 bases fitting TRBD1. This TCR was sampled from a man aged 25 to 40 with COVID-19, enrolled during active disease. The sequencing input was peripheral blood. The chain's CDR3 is CASSQRNRGRTYEQYF. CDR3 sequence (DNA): TGTGCCAGCAGCCAGAGGAACAGGGGGAGGACCTACGAGCAGTACTTC. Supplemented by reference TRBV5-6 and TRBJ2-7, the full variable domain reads DAGVTQSPTHLIKTRGQQVTLRCSPKSGHDTVSWYQQALGQGPQFIFQYYEEEERQRGNFPDRFSGHQFPNYSSELNVNALLLGDSALYLCASSQRNRGRTYEQYFGPGTRLTVT.